The 31 T cell receptor beta chains presented below share a single source sample, sequenced in a study of human T cells and chemical hapten exposure. Sample time point: patch test 1, 2 weeks after DPC sensitization. Indicated treatment: therapeutic diphenylcyclopropenone sensitization with weekly scalp DPC. MiXCR was run by TCRdb on the RACE reads, yielding one entry per CDR3 protein. The table has about 120,000 distinct CDR3 sequences, about an eighth seen once. Sequenced here: whole blood, sampled in connection with sensitization to the hapten diphenylcyclopropenone (DPC). Every receptor here comes from a man younger than 35 with alopecia areata. Some clones in this sample may be carry-over from other donors' samples.

This clonotype was seen a few times. J is TRBJ2-5 and V is TRBV7-2; either TRBD1 or TRBD2 may supply D (6 bases each). The CDR3 consists of 16 residues. Germline lookup yields CDR1 SGHTA and CDR2 FQGNSA. Trimming took 5 bases from V and 4 from J, leaving 20 bases between them. The CDR3 region is CASSLGLVGGRETQYF. The CDR3 DNA reads as TGTGCCAGCAGCCTGGGGCTGGTAGGGGGGCGAGAGACCCAGTACTTC.

V gene TRBV5-1 combines with J gene TRBJ2-3; D might be TRBD2 (7 bases). This CDR3 has 15 amino acids. V gave up 2 bases and J gave up 6 bases, with 16 bases separating them. Germline V lookup: CDR1 SGHRS, CDR2 YFSETQ. CDR3 protein: CASSLSGGRRDTQYF. The CDR3 region has the DNA TGCGCCAGCAGCTTATCCGGGGGGCGCCGGGATACGCAGTATTTT. The full variable domain, rest sourced from reference TRBV5-1 and TRBJ2-3, is KAGVTQTPRYLIKTRGQQVTLSCSPISGHRSVSWYQQTPGQGLQFLFEYFSETQRNKGNFPGRFSGRQFSNSRSEMNVSTLELGDSALYLCASSLSGGRRDTQYFGPGTRLTVL.

This clonotype was observed a handful of times. J is TRBJ2-3 and V is TRBV7-8, with 14 bases fitting TRBD2. CDR3 length: 17 amino acids. J lost 2 bases, V lost 5 bases, and 6 bases had no gene match. From germline, CDR1 is SGHVS and CDR2 FQNEAQ. For the CDR3, the DNA is TGTGCCAGCAGCCCCGGGACTAGCGGGGGCCTCACAGATACGCAGTATTTT. Translating it yields CASSPGTSGGLTDTQYF.

This clonotype was observed a handful of times. The rearrangement links TRBV11-2 to TRBJ2-7; maybe TRBD1 (6 bases). Germline V gene sequence: CDR1 SGHAT, CDR2 FQNNGV. Trimming left V 4 bases short and J 4 bases short, with 14 bases between. The CDR3 runs to 14 residues. The CDR3 coding sequence is TGTGCCAGCAGCTCACTAGACAGGCTATACGAGCAGTACTTC. This gives the protein CASSSLDRLYEQYF.

This CDR3 reads CASRIGAGYEQYF. In DNA, the CDR3 is TGTGCCAGTAGGATTGGGGCAGGCTACGAGCAGTACTTC. This chain uses TRBV19 with TRBJ2-7; D may be TRBD1 (5 bases). Germline assignment: CDR1 LNHDA and CDR2 SQIVND (reference sequence). The CDR3 consists of 13 residues. The germline V and J ends were trimmed by 6 bases and 3 bases, with 12 bases remaining between them. The entire variable domain, with the rest obtained from reference TRBV19 and TRBJ2-7, is as follows: DGGITQSPKYLFRKEGQNVTLSCEQNLNHDAMYWYRQDPGQGLRLIYYSQIVNDFQKGDIAEGYSVSREKKESFPLTVTSAQKNPTAFYLCASRIGAGYEQYFGPGTRLTVT.

The chain has TRBV6-5 and TRBJ1-3, with D uncertain. The CDR3 contains 14 residues. V lost 0 bases and J 4 bases, leaving 7 bases between the germline ends. Per the germline V gene, CDR1 is MNHEY and CDR2 is SVGAGI. CDR3: CASSYSSRGNTIYF. The CDR3 region has the DNA TGTGCCAGCAGTTACTCGAGTCGGGGAAACACCATATATTTT.

This clonotype was found a few times. The rearrangement joins TRBV18 to TRBJ2-5, with D perhaps matching TRBD2 (5 bases). The CDR3 consists of 15 residues. V shed 2 bases and J shed 4 bases, with 14 bases lying between them. From germline, CDR1 is KGHSH and CDR2 LQKENI. The CDR3 bases are TGTGCCAGCTCACCATGGGGAGAGAGCCTAGAGACCCAGTACTTC. This gives the protein CASSPWGESLETQYF.

This clonotype was seen a few times. The CDR3 DNA sequence: TGTGCCAGCAGCCCCGGTACAGTAGGCGGTGAAAAACTGTTTTTT. It translates to CASSPGTVGGEKLFF. This sequence joins TRBV6-5 and TRBJ1-4; D gene uncertain. Germline-derived CDR1 and CDR2 are MNHEY and SVGAGI. The CDR3 contains 15 residues. The V end lost 6 bases, the J end lost 7 bases, and 18 bases lay between the germline ends.

This clonotype was observed a handful of times. The chain links TRBV28 to TRBJ2-1, with D hard to call. V shed 8 bases and J shed 10 bases, with 9 bases lying between them. CDR1 and CDR2 from the germline V gene are MDHEN and SYDVKM. The CDR3 is made up of 10 amino acids. CDR3 region: CASGPVEQFF. The CDR3 DNA sequence: TGTGCCAGCGGCCCAGTCGAGCAGTTCTTC.

The sample holds a few counts of this clonotype. The chain recombines TRBV6-2 or TRBV6-3 with TRBJ1-1, with a weak D call TRBD1 (6 bases). CDR1 MNHEY and CDR2 SVGEGT come from the germline V gene. V was clipped by 3 bases and J by 6 bases, with 17 bases between them. This CDR3 is built from 15 residues. CDR3 DNA sequence: TGTGCCAGCAGTTATCTGCGTTCGGGGGGCGCTGAAGCTTTCTTT. Its translation is CASSYLRSGGAEAFF.

The sample holds a few counts of this clonotype. The rearrangement joins TRBV18 to TRBJ1-5; D unclear. The CDR3 totals 14 residues. V lost 6 bases to trimming and J lost 0 bases, with 9 bases between them. CDR1 and CDR2 from the germline V gene are KGHSH and LQKENI. The CDR3: CASSPIHSNQPQHF. In nucleotides, the CDR3 is TGTGCCAGCTCCCCCATCCATAGCAATCAGCCCCAGCATTTT.

This clonotype has a handful of counts. The chain carries TRBV6-6 and TRBJ1-1, with TRBD1 as a possible D gene (6 bases). Germline V gene data show CDR1 as MNHNY and CDR2 as SVGAGI (reference sequence). Trimming cost V 6 bases and J 3 bases, with 23 bases left between them. The CDR3 totals 17 residues. This chain's CDR3 is CASRPHLSTGKDTEAFF. In DNA, the CDR3 is TGTGCCAGCAGACCTCACCTAAGCACAGGGAAGGACACTGAAGCTTTCTTT.

This sequence joins TRBV4-3 and TRBJ1-4; D is ambiguous. The V end lost 4 bases, the J end lost 1 base, and 10 bases lay between the germline ends. The CDR3 loop spans 15 amino acids. Germline V CDR1 and CDR2: LGHNA, YSLEER. CDR3 protein: CASSRWKGTNEKLFF. For the CDR3, the DNA is TGCGCCAGCAGCCGCTGGAAGGGAACTAATGAAAAACTGTTTTTT.

This rearrangement joins TRBV6-1 to TRBJ2-7; D gene unclear. Germline V gives CDR1 MNHNS, CDR2 SASEGT. CDR3 size: 14 residues. V shed 7 bases and J shed 2 bases, with 15 bases lying between them. DNA of the CDR3: TGTGCCAGCACCCCACCTATCCGCCCCTACGAGCAGTACTTC. It encodes CASTPPIRPYEQYF.

This clonotype has at least ten counts. The chain couples TRBV2 to TRBJ2-3, with TRBD2 matching over 11 bases. The CDR3 length is 15 residues. V lost 5 bases, J lost 4 bases, and 5 bases stayed unmatched. Germline CDR1 and CDR2: SNHLY and FYNNEI. CDR3 in amino acids: CASSQTSGVADTQYF. CDR3 in DNA: TGTGCCAGCAGTCAGACTAGCGGGGTCGCAGATACGCAGTATTTT.

This clonotype was observed a handful of times. The gene calls are TRBV29-1 and TRBJ1-4; 8 bases agree with TRBD1. The germline CDR1 and CDR2 sequences are SQVTM and ANQGSEA. Trimming at V came to 5 bases and at J to 6 bases, leaving 5 bases not matched to a gene. This CDR3 region has 13 residues. The CDR3 is CSVRTGKDEKLFF. The CDR3 DNA reads as TGCAGCGTTAGGACAGGGAAGGATGAAAAACTGTTTTTT.

There are a few counts of this clonotype. J is TRBJ2-7 and V is TRBV28; D might be TRBD2 (6 bases). V lost 5 bases and J 7 bases, leaving 21 bases between the germline ends. The CDR3 consists of 15 residues. Germline values: CDR1 MDHEN, CDR2 SYDVKM. In DNA, the CDR3 is TGTGCCAGCAGTCAAACGGGGGACCCCTCCAGGGAGCAGTACTTC. Translation gives CASSQTGDPSREQYF.

The chain uses TRBV14 and TRBJ2-7, with D perhaps matching TRBD2 (7 bases). CDR3 size: 15 residues. Germline V CDR1 and CDR2: SGHDN, FVKESK. Trimming took off 4 bases at V and 3 bases at J, with 16 bases between the two ends. The CDR3 spells CASSPLSGGGYEQYF. CDR3 coding DNA: TGTGCCAGCAGCCCACTTTCGGGGGGCGGCTACGAGCAGTACTTC.

The rearrangement links TRBV6-2 or TRBV6-3 to TRBJ2-2; D not certain. With 2 bases removed from V and 2 bases from J, the gap between germline ends came to 15 bases. The CDR3 extends over 17 amino acids. Germline lookup yields CDR1 MNHEY and CDR2 SVGEGT. The CDR3 loop reads CASSYTPRTANTGELFF. The CDR3 DNA reads TGTGCCAGCAGTTACACGCCTAGGACGGCAAACACCGGGGAGCTGTTTTTT.

This clonotype was observed at least ten times. The chain is built from TRBV7-6 and TRBJ2-7, with TRBD1 as a possible D gene (5 bases). The V gene lost 0 bases and the J gene lost 2 bases, with 11 bases spanning the gap. This CDR3 region has 15 residues. Germline CDR1 and CDR2: SGHVS and FNYEAQ. The CDR3 coding sequence is TGTGCCAGCAGCTTAGCCCAGGGTACCCCCTACGAGCAGTACTTC. Translation gives CASSLAQGTPYEQYF.

The DNA of the CDR3 is TGTGCCAGCAGTTACTCGCCACCGGGGACTGAAGCTTTCTTT. Encoded protein: CASSYSPPGTEAFF. The J gene is TRBJ1-1, the V gene TRBV6-5; D not resolved. V was shortened by 0 bases and J by 5 bases, with 10 bases between the two germline ends. CDR3 length equals 14 residues. Germline values: CDR1 MNHEY, CDR2 SVGAGI.

The chain uses TRBV10-1 and TRBJ2-3; D may be TRBD2 (5 bases). Germline V gene sequence: CDR1 WNHNN, CDR2 SYGVQD (reference sequence). Trimming cost V 4 bases and J 5 bases, with 13 bases left between them. This CDR3 is 14 amino acids long. The CDR3 region has the DNA TGCGCCAGCAGTGGTACGGGGATTGGAGATACGCAGTATTTT. Its protein is CASSGTGIGDTQYF.

At least ten counts were recorded for this clonotype. The chain employs TRBV6-6 and TRBJ2-1; TRBD1 aligns across 10 bases. This CDR3 is 18 amino acids long. In germline, CDR1 is MNHNY, CDR2 SVGAGI (reference sequence). V shed 8 bases and J 4 bases; nucleotides not matched to a gene: 17. In nucleotides, the CDR3 is TGTGCCAGCGGTAGAGGAAGGGACGGGACAGGGGTGTACAATGAGCAGTTCTTC. Protein sequence: CASGRGRDGTGVYNEQFF.

This clonotype was seen many times. The rearrangement joins TRBV11-2 to TRBJ2-2, with 13 bases fitting TRBD2. The CDR3 is made up of 18 amino acids. From germline, CDR1 is SGHAT and CDR2 FQNNGV. V lost 1 base to trimming and J lost 4 bases; unmatched junction nucleotides: 6. CDR3 sequence (DNA): TGTGCCAGCAGCTTAGCCTGGACTAGCGGGGGTGGCACCGGGGAGCTGTTTTTT. This encodes CASSLAWTSGGGTGELFF.

This rearrangement joins TRBV15 to TRBJ2-5, with 10 bases aligning to TRBD1. V dropped 0 bases and J dropped 2; count of bases not matched to a gene: 12. CDR3 length: 19 residues. Germline V gene lookup returns CDR1 LNHNV and CDR2 YYDKDF (reference sequence). Here the CDR3 DNA reads TGTGCCACCAGCAGAGATGGTCAGGACAGGGGGGCATCACAAGAGACCCAGTACTTC. This sequence encodes CATSRDGQDRGASQETQYF.

The rearrangement uses TRBV2 and TRBJ2-1, with TRBD2 identical over 11 bases. The V gene end was trimmed by 6 bases and the J gene end by 0 bases; junction bases not matched to a gene: 1. CDR1 is SNHLY, CDR2 FYNNEI, per germline. The CDR3 loop spans 15 amino acids. CDR3 amino acids: CASRLAGDSYNEQFF. DNA of the CDR3: TGTGCCAGCAGACTAGCGGGGGACTCCTACAATGAGCAGTTCTTC.

This clonotype was detected ten times or more. The rearrangement uses TRBV29-1 and TRBJ1-5; 7 nucleotides line up with TRBD1. CDR3 size: 13 residues. Unmatched junction bases numbered 6, after V lost 6 bases and J lost 4 bases. Germline assignment: CDR1 SQVTM and CDR2 ANQGSEA. The CDR3 reads CSVSDRVNQPQHF. The CDR3 DNA is TGCAGCGTCTCTGACAGGGTTAATCAGCCCCAGCATTTT.

The sample holds a few counts of this clonotype. The rearrangement uses TRBV6-2 or TRBV6-3 and TRBJ1-5; D is unclear. V was trimmed by 0 bases and J by 5 bases, leaving 11 bases between them. This CDR3 region has 15 residues. The germline V gene has CDR1 MNHEY and CDR2 SVGEGT. CDR3 amino acids: CASSYSMTWDQPQHF. CDR3 sequence (DNA): TGTGCCAGCAGTTACTCGATGACTTGGGATCAGCCCCAGCATTTT.

This clonotype was detected a few times. This chain connects TRBV5-4 to TRBJ2-3; 10 bases align to TRBD2. V was clipped by 10 bases and J by 2 bases; unmatched bases: 7. The CDR3 has 14 amino acids. Germline V gene sequence: CDR1 SGHNT, CDR2 YYREEE (reference sequence). The CDR3 loop reads CAAHSGGVTDTQYF. The CDR3 DNA follows: TGTGCCGCTCACAGCGGGGGGGTCACAGATACGCAGTATTTT.

This clonotype was seen a handful of times. The chain employs TRBV4-3 and TRBJ1-4, with a weak D call TRBD1 (6 bases). The CDR3 length is 16 residues. V shed 0 bases and J shed 7 bases, with 15 bases lying between them. Germline CDR1 and CDR2: LGHNA and YSLEER. CDR3 DNA sequence: TGCGCCAGCAGCCAAGACTCATACAGGGACGGTGAAAAACTGTTTTTT. It translates to CASSQDSYRDGEKLFF.

A few counts support this clonotype. This chain uses TRBV7-6 with TRBJ1-1; 10 bases are a match to TRBD1. The CDR3 is 13 amino acids. Losses at the gene ends were 4 bases for V and 10 bases for J; bases not matched to a gene: 6. Per the germline V gene, CDR1 is SGHVS and CDR2 is FNYEAQ. The CDR3 reads CASSSGQGLAAFF. In DNA form, the CDR3 reads TGTGCCAGCAGCTCGGGACAGGGGTTGGCAGCTTTCTTT.